The clone carrying this T cell receptor (beta chain) was seen only a few times. Antigen specificity is unknown. This sample stems from a study of blood T cells in healthy people across ages. Study-level results: Roughly linear age-related decline in beta diversity appeared, significant by age about 40. TCR beta diversity tracked closely with naive T cell percentage. It was held that diversity estimates obtained from one million T cells represented underestimates.

Combining a sample-barcoded 5' primer with a J-beta primer mix, a second PCR ran for roughly 7 to 12 cycles. A template-switch adaptor with 12 random nucleotides tagged each cDNA molecule. Each CDR3 protein gets one entry after TCRdb re-called the 5' RACE reads with MiXCR. The table records roughly 730,000 distinct CDR3 sequences, approximately 53% of them present only once. The CDR3 contains 13 residues. With 2 bases clipped from V and 8 bases from J, the junction kept 5 bases outside the gene matches. Per germline, CDR1 SQVTM and CDR2 ANQGSEA. Specimen: blood. This receptor was taken from a man aged 35-49 years in good health. J is TRBJ1-4 and V is TRBV29-1, with 7 bases fitting TRBD1. The CDR3 DNA reads TGCAGCGTTGAAAGACAGGGAGGAGAAAAACTGTTTTTT. Translation: CSVERQGGEKLFF.